Below are 30 T cell receptor beta chains sequenced from a single sample in a study of cytomegalovirus exposure and HLA in healthy donors. Researchers ran the PCR with 60 Vbeta and 13 Jbeta primers. Assay used: immunoSEQ multiplex PCR; TCRdb lists only in-frame clones, some missing. The table lists about 160,000 clones, roughly 85% of them singletons. Material: PBMCs. The receptors stem from a man aged 25 to 40 in good health and CMV-seronegative.

This clone was recorded a few times. The chain uses TRBV6-1 and TRBJ1-2; no clear D. V was pared by 1 base and J by 4 bases, with 7 bases between. The CDR3 sequence is 13 residues long. Per the germline V gene, CDR1 is MNHNS and CDR2 is SASEGT. CDR3 in amino acids: CASSEVSAYGYTF. CDR3 sequence (DNA): TGTGCCAGCAGTGAAGTTAGTGCCTATGGCTACACCTTC.

The rearrangement joins TRBV6-5 to TRBJ1-4, with 7 bases aligning to TRBD1. Looked up from germline, CDR1 is MNHEY and CDR2 is SVGAGI. Trimming took 5 bases from V and 8 from J; bases not matched to a gene: 11. There are 15 residues in the CDR3. CDR3 protein: CASSRQGGNREKLFF. CDR3 sequence (DNA): TGTGCCAGCAGTCGACAGGGAGGTAATCGGGAAAAACTGTTTTTT.

Of note for this clone: At one boundary the junction diverges from the germline segment, which might be a read error. The chain is built from TRBV7-7 and TRBJ2-3; weak D call: TRBD2 (6 bases). The CDR3 runs to 13 residues. Germline V gene data show CDR1 as SSHAT and CDR2 as FNYEAQ (reference sequence). DNA of the CDR3: TGTGCTAGCAGCTTAGGACTACCCGATACGCAGTATTTT. Translated, it gives CASSLGLPDTQYF.

The chain recombines TRBV7-8 with TRBJ1-2; perhaps TRBD1 as D (5 bases). V was clipped by 1 base and J by 2 bases, with 11 bases between them. From germline, CDR1 is SGHVS and CDR2 FQNEAQ. CDR3 size: 15 residues. CDR3 bases: TGTGCCAGCAGCTTAGTAAGGACAAAAAACTATGGCTACACCTTC. It codes for CASSLVRTKNYGYTF.

On this clone itself: Other nucleotide sequences from this sample produce the same CDR3. V gene TRBV4-1 combines with J gene TRBJ2-7; 8 bases map to TRBD1. Germline CDR1 reads MGHRA; CDR2 reads YSYEKL. This CDR3 is built from 14 residues. The J segment lost 3 bases and the V segment lost 1 base, leaving 2 bases of the junction unmatched. This CDR3 is CASSQAGGGYEQYF. Here the CDR3 DNA reads TGCGCCAGCAGCCAAGCAGGGGGCGGCTACGAGCAGTACTTC.

The chain carries TRBV6-5 and TRBJ1-4; TRBD1 is a possible D gene (5 bases). Germline V gives CDR1 MNHEY, CDR2 SVGAGI. Trimming stripped 7 bases from V and 4 bases from J, with 10 bases between. The CDR3 length is 13 residues. The CDR3: CASTDKVNEKLFF. The CDR3 bases are TGTGCCAGCACGGACAAAGTTAATGAAAAACTGTTTTTT.

The rearrangement joins TRBV5-1 to TRBJ2-2; TRBD1 matches 10 bases. V gave up 4 bases and J gave up 3 bases; unmatched junction bases: 9. CDR1 is SGHRS and CDR2 is YFSETQ in the germline V gene. The CDR3 totals 17 residues. CDR3 nucleotides: TGCGCCAGCAGCACGAGACAGGGGGCGAAGGACACCGGGGAGCTGTTTTTT. Translated: CASSTRQGAKDTGELFF.

The chain recombines TRBV5-4 with TRBJ1-2; D is possibly TRBD1 (5 bases). This CDR3 contains 14 residues. CDR1 is SGHNT and CDR2 is YYREEE in the germline V gene (reference sequence). Trimming removed 0 bases at V and 2 bases at J, with 8 bases between. CDR3 bases: TGTGCCAGCAGCTTGGGACAGCTCAACTATGGCTACACCTTC. It is translated as CASSLGQLNYGYTF.

The chain couples TRBV19 to TRBJ2-3, with 11 bases aligning to TRBD1. Germline values: CDR1 LNHDA, CDR2 SQIVND (reference sequence). The CDR3 is made up of 15 amino acids. Germline trimming cut 7 bases from V and 5 bases from J; bases unmatched to any gene: 8. CDR3 amino acids: CASKPGQGAGDTQYF. CDR3 nucleotides: TGTGCCAGTAAGCCCGGACAGGGGGCCGGAGATACGCAGTATTTT.

The rearrangement joins TRBV5-1 to TRBJ2-7, with TRBD2 identical over 10 bases. The germline gives CDR1 SGHRS, CDR2 YFSETQ. CDR3 size: 14 residues. V shed 4 bases and J 3 bases; nucleotides not matched to a gene: 4. The CDR3 nucleotides are TGCGCCAGCAGCCCGAGCGGGAGGGACTACGAGCAGTACTTC. Protein product: CASSPSGRDYEQYF.

The chain joins TRBV6-5 to TRBJ2-2; 7 bases map to TRBD1. V lost 4 bases to trimming and J lost 0 bases; unmatched junction nucleotides: 2. The CDR3 sequence is 15 residues long. Germline loops: CDR1 MNHEY, CDR2 SVGAGI. CDR3 protein: CASSSDRTNTGELFF. The DNA for the CDR3 is TGTGCCAGCAGTTCGGACAGGACGAACACCGGGGAGCTGTTTTTT.

The CDR3 loop is CASSLSPGQGYEQYF. CDR3 in DNA: TGCGCCAGCAGCTTGTCTCCGGGACAGGGCTACGAGCAGTACTTC. The chain recombines TRBV5-1 with TRBJ2-7; TRBD1 matches 9 bases. CDR1 and CDR2 from the germline V gene are SGHRS and YFSETQ. The CDR3 has 15 residues. The ends lost 1 base at V and 3 bases at J; junction bases unmatched: 5. The variable domain in full, completed from reference TRBV5-1 and TRBJ2-7, reads KAGVTQTPRYLIKTRGQQVTLSCSPISGHRSVSWYQQTPGQGLQFLFEYFSETQRNKGNFPGRFSGRQFSNSRSEMNVSTLELGDSALYLCASSLSPGQGYEQYFGPGTRLTVT.

The V gene is TRBV18, the J gene TRBJ2-2; D gene ambiguous. V shed 3 bases and J shed 7 bases, with 9 bases lying between them. Germline lookup yields CDR1 KGHSH and CDR2 LQKENI. CDR3 length equals 13 residues. The CDR3 sequence: CASSPTGFGELFF. CDR3 bases: TGTGCCAGCTCACCCACCGGGTTCGGGGAGCTGTTTTTT.

The chain recombines TRBV6-6 with TRBJ1-5; 7 bases are shared with TRBD1. With 5 bases clipped from V and 5 bases from J, the junction kept 0 bases outside the gene matches. The CDR3 totals 12 residues. Per germline, CDR1 MNHNY and CDR2 SVGAGI (reference sequence). As DNA, the CDR3 is TGTGCCAGCAGTGGGACAGATCAGCCCCAGCATTTT. This translates into CASSGTDQPQHF.

The chain has TRBV30 and TRBJ1-5; the D is unclear. Trimming shortened V by 3 bases and J by 9 bases, and 12 bases separated the two germline ends. This CDR3 has 12 residues. The germline CDR1 and CDR2 sequences are GTSNPN and SVGIG (reference sequence). The CDR3 loop reads CAWSVGRAPQHF. The CDR3 DNA reads as TGTGCCTGGAGCGTTGGGAGAGCGCCCCAGCATTTT.

The chain has TRBV9 and TRBJ2-1, with TRBD1 matching 9 bases. CDR1 is SGDLS and CDR2 is YYNGEE in the germline V gene. The length of the CDR3 is 16 residues. J gave up 10 bases and V 2 bases, and 13 bases lay outside the gene matches. The CDR3 sequence is CASSVWGQGKQWEQFF. The CDR3 DNA reads TGTGCCAGCAGCGTTTGGGGACAGGGCAAACAATGGGAGCAGTTCTTC.

The chain employs TRBV6-1 and TRBJ2-7; D gene unclear. Deletions cut 8 bases from V and 6 bases from J, with 11 bases between. This CDR3 comprises 11 residues. Germline V CDR1 and CDR2: MNHNS, SASEGT. The CDR3 spells CASRPLGEQYF. The DNA of the CDR3 is TGTGCCAGCCGCCCCCTCGGCGAGCAGTACTTC.

V gene TRBV28 combines with J gene TRBJ2-3, with a possible D match to TRBD2 (5 bases). The V gene's germline CDR1 is MDHEN and CDR2 SYDVKM. Trimming shortened V by 4 bases and J by 5 bases, and 13 bases separated the two germline ends. The length of the CDR3 is 14 residues. The CDR3 coding sequence is TGTGCCAGCAGTTCGCGGGTCACGGGAGATACGCAGTATTTT. Its translation: CASSSRVTGDTQYF.

The chain carries TRBV30 and TRBJ2-1; 10 bases map to TRBD2. This CDR3 is built from 16 residues. The V gene end was trimmed by 3 bases and the J gene end by 2 bases; junction bases not matched to a gene: 7. The V gene's germline CDR1 is GTSNPN and CDR2 SVGIG (reference sequence). The CDR3: CAWSAPGLAPYNEQFF. CDR3 sequence (DNA): TGTGCCTGGAGCGCACCGGGACTAGCGCCCTACAATGAGCAGTTCTTC. The full variable domain, in which reference TRBV30 and TRBJ2-1 provide the parts outside the CDR3, is SQTIHQWPATLVQPVGSPLSLECTVEGTSNPNLYWYRQAAGRGLQLLFYSVGIGQISSEVPQNLSASRPQDRQFILSSKKLLLSDSGFYLCAWSAPGLAPYNEQFFGPGTRLTVL.

This clone was seen a few times. This chain's CDR3 is CASSLDGRNTGELFF. CDR3 coding DNA: TGCGCCAGCAGCTTGGACGGGAGGAACACCGGGGAGCTGTTTTTT. The rearrangement joins TRBV5-1 to TRBJ2-2, with D maybe TRBD2 (6 bases). Trimming shortened V by 0 bases and J by 1 base, and 7 bases separated the two germline ends. Germline lookup yields CDR1 SGHRS and CDR2 YFSETQ. The CDR3 length is 15 residues.

In its sample, this clone was seen once. This chain connects TRBV30 to TRBJ1-1; tentative D call: TRBD1 (5 bases). CDR3 length: 13 residues. V was pared by 2 bases and J by 11 bases, with 18 bases between. Germline values: CDR1 GTSNPN, CDR2 SVGIG (reference sequence). The DNA of the CDR3 is TGTGCCTGGAGTCCCCTTTCAGGGTTTGGTGCTTTCTTT. As protein: CAWSPLSGFGAFF.

The chain carries TRBV2 and TRBJ2-1; the match to TRBD2 covers 8 bases. The germline CDR1 and CDR2 sequences are SNHLY and FYNNEI. After removal of 3 bases from V and 6 bases from J, the junction contained 4 bases not matched to a gene. This CDR3 contains 14 residues. CDR3 region: CASSERGALNEQFF. The CDR3 DNA follows: TGTGCCAGCAGTGAGCGGGGGGCCCTCAATGAGCAGTTCTTC.

CDR3 in amino acids: CASSLRTGSSNQPQHF. The CDR3 nucleotides are TGTGCCAGCAGCCTACGTACAGGGAGTAGCAATCAGCCCCAGCATTTT. This chain joins TRBV7-2 and TRBJ1-5, with a tentative D call TRBD1 (6 bases). V was shortened by 5 bases and J by 0 bases, with 14 bases between the two germline ends. Germline assignment: CDR1 SGHTA and CDR2 FQGNSA. The CDR3 spans 16 residues.

J is TRBJ2-2 and V is TRBV30, with a tentative D call TRBD2 (7 bases). Germline V gene data show CDR1 as GTSNPN and CDR2 as SVGIG (reference sequence). CDR3 size: 15 residues. V dropped 4 bases and J dropped 1 base, with 13 bases sitting between them. For the CDR3, the DNA is TGTGCCTGGAATCGGCGGGGGCTGAACACCGGGGAGCTGTTTTTT. Protein product: CAWNRRGLNTGELFF. Based on the CDR3 plus reference TRBV30 and TRBJ2-2, the full variable domain is SQTIHQWPATLVQPVGSPLSLECTVEGTSNPNLYWYRQAAGRGLQLLFYSVGIGQISSEVPQNLSASRPQDRQFILSSKKLLLSDSGFYLCAWNRRGLNTGELFFGEGSRLTVL.

The chain combines TRBV7-8 with TRBJ1-5; D call uncertain. Germline lookup yields CDR1 SGHVS and CDR2 FQNEAQ. There are 14 residues in the CDR3. V was cut by 1 base and J by 1 base, with 5 bases left in between. The CDR3 sequence is CASSLDRSNQPQHF. The CDR3 DNA sequence: TGTGCCAGCAGCTTAGACAGAAGCAATCAGCCCCAGCATTTT.

The chain is built from TRBV30 and TRBJ2-4; D is undetermined. The CDR3 has 13 residues. V gave up 3 bases and J gave up 0 bases, with 6 bases separating them. Germline V gene data show CDR1 as GTSNPN and CDR2 as SVGIG (reference sequence). The CDR3 bases are TGTGCCTGGAGCGCACTAGCCAAAAACATTCAGTACTTC. This encodes CAWSALAKNIQYF.

J is TRBJ1-1 and V is TRBV7-9; D may be TRBD1 (6 bases). This CDR3 comprises 15 residues. Trimming took off 5 bases at V and 1 base at J, with 14 bases between the two ends. CDR1 is SEHNR, CDR2 FQNEAQ, per germline (reference sequence). The CDR3 DNA sequence: TGTGCCAGCAGCCCGGACGGACAGTCGAACACTGAAGCTTTCTTT. This gives the protein CASSPDGQSNTEAFF.

The genes are TRBV5-6 and TRBJ2-7; 7 nucleotides line up with TRBD2. After removal of 7 bases from V and 4 bases from J, the junction contained 5 bases not matched to a gene. The germline gives CDR1 SGHDT, CDR2 YYEEEE. The CDR3 is made up of 12 amino acids. CDR3 nucleotide sequence: TGTGCCAGCCAATCAGCGGGGTACGAGCAGTACTTC. It encodes CASQSAGYEQYF.

The chain carries TRBV6-6 and TRBJ2-5, with TRBD2 identical over 11 bases. V trimming: 2 bases; J trimming: 4 bases; junction bases outside the gene matches: 6. The CDR3 is made up of 16 amino acids. Germline CDR1 is MNHNY and CDR2 is SVGAGI (reference sequence). The CDR3 DNA reads as TGTGCCAGCAGTTACCGGCTAGCGGGGGGTACAGAGACCCAGTACTTC. This codes for CASSYRLAGGTETQYF.

Comment on this clone: The same CDR3 is also encoded by other DNA sequences in this sample. The V call is TRBV7-9, the J call TRBJ2-3; TRBD1 is a possible D gene (6 bases). V lost 5 bases and J lost 0, with 12 bases in between. CDR3 length: 15 residues. Germline V gives CDR1 SEHNR, CDR2 FQNEAQ (reference sequence). CDR3 nucleotide sequence: TGTGCCAGCAGCCCCCGGGACACCAGCACAGATACGCAGTATTTT. This encodes CASSPRDTSTDTQYF.